This TCR beta chain comes out of a study of blood T cells in healthy people across ages. A J-beta primer mix and a sample-barcoded 5' primer were used in a second PCR of about 7 to 12 cycles. From the 5' RACE reads, TCRdb called clonotypes with MiXCR, one entry per CDR3 protein. The sample records about 570,000 distinct CDR3 sequences, approximately 27% being singletons. Worth noting for this clonotype: What it binds is unknown.

This CDR3 is 14 amino acids long. Germline V gene sequence: CDR1 SGHTA, CDR2 FQGNSA. V was shortened by 5 bases and J by 8 bases, with 15 bases between the two germline ends. Study outcomes and limitations: Reliance upon unsorted PBMCs precluded definitive naive versus antigen-experienced comparison. No one knew whether donors had CMV, which possibly confounded expanded clonotype changes. More naive CD4+ cells and higher diversity were found in long-lived than in aged donors.

The rearrangement links TRBV7-2 to TRBJ1-4; tentative D call: TRBD1 (6 bases). The sample comprised blood. The source of this sequence is a woman in her sixties or seventies in good health. CDR3 amino acids: CASSPYRQDEKLFF. The CDR3 DNA reads as TGTGCCAGCAGCCCTTATCGACAGGACGAAAAACTGTTTTTT.